The 9 T cell receptor beta chains reported below all come from one sample, sequenced in a study of shared clonotypes between healthy human individuals. Assay: immunoSEQ multiplex PCR; the TCRdb copy retains only in-frame clones and omits some. The sample lists millions of clones, 90% to 95% occurring once. Sample: naive CD4+ T cells sorted from blood. As for subset: CD45RA+ positively selected. Receptors were obtained from a man aged 18 to 30 in good health.

In its sample, this clone was seen once. The J gene is TRBJ1-5, the V gene TRBV5-1; maybe TRBD1 (5 bases). The CDR3 runs to 15 residues. The V end lost 4 bases, the J end lost 6 bases, and 17 bases lay between the germline ends. CDR1 is SGHRS, CDR2 YFSETQ, per germline. DNA for the CDR3: TGCGCCAGCAGCGGCGGGGCAGGGAGAAGTCAGCCCCAGCATTTT. This translates into CASSGGAGRSQPQHF.

This clone was found a few times. CDR3 DNA sequence: TGTGCCAGTAGTGGGCAGGGGTATAAGGGTGAGCAGTTCTTC. Translation: CASSGQGYKGEQFF. The chain recombines TRBV19 with TRBJ2-1; perhaps TRBD1 as D (6 bases). Germline-derived CDR1 and CDR2 are LNHDA and SQIVND (reference sequence). The CDR3 runs to 14 residues. V was trimmed by 5 bases and J by 9 bases, leaving 17 bases between them.

The rearrangement uses TRBV5-1 and TRBJ2-3; TRBD2 agrees at 8 bases. In germline, CDR1 is SGHRS, CDR2 YFSETQ. The CDR3 runs to 17 residues. Trimming cost V 0 bases and J 5 bases; bases outside gene matches: 11. CDR3 sequence: CASSLGTLSGSGDTQYF. The CDR3 DNA is TGCGCCAGCAGCTTGGGCACGCTCAGCGGGAGTGGAGATACGCAGTATTTT. Looking up the rest from reference TRBV5-1 and TRBJ2-3 gives the full variable domain: KAGVTQTPRYLIKTRGQQVTLSCSPISGHRSVSWYQQTPGQGLQFLFEYFSETQRNKGNFPGRFSGRQFSNSRSEMNVSTLELGDSALYLCASSLGTLSGSGDTQYFGPGTRLTVL.

There are a few counts of this clone. V gene TRBV10-1 combines with J gene TRBJ2-7, with D tentatively TRBD1 or TRBD2 (6 bases each). This CDR3 has 16 amino acids. Trimming pared 6 bases from V and 1 base from J, leaving 19 bases between. Germline assignment: CDR1 WNHNN and CDR2 SYGVQD (reference sequence). CDR3 DNA: TGCGCCAGCAGCTCATCGGACGGGGGCCAGTCCTACGAGCAGTACTTC. It yields the protein CASSSSDGGQSYEQYF.

The rearrangement joins TRBV25-1 to TRBJ1-6, with 7 bases fitting TRBD1. Germline loops: CDR1 MGHDK, CDR2 SYGVNS. V was pared by 3 bases and J by 14 bases, with 4 bases of the junction left unmatched. The CDR3 has 12 amino acids. The CDR3 region is CASSELTGSLHF. In DNA form, the CDR3 reads TGTGCCAGCAGTGAGCTGACAGGGTCCCTCCACTTT.

V is TRBV6-5 and J is TRBJ2-5; D might be TRBD2 (6 bases). Germline V gene data show CDR1 as MNHEY and CDR2 as SVGAGI. Trimming shortened V by 2 bases and J by 2 bases, and 12 bases separated the two germline ends. This CDR3 comprises 15 residues. The CDR3 coding sequence is TGTGCCAGCAGTTACGGCGGGGAGCCACAAGAGACCCAGTACTTC. Its translation is CASSYGGEPQETQYF.

The chain recombines TRBV27 with TRBJ1-6; a weak D match, TRBD1 (6 bases). Trimming cost V 6 bases and J 5 bases, with 11 bases left between them. The length of the CDR3 is 14 residues. The V gene's germline CDR1 is MNHEY and CDR2 SMNVEV (reference sequence). This CDR3 is CASRGAENNSPLHF. CDR3 nucleotide sequence: TGTGCCAGCAGGGGGGCCGAAAATAATTCACCCCTCCACTTT.

This chain links TRBV30 with TRBJ1-6; no clear D. V lost 0 bases to trimming and J lost 5 bases, with 14 bases between them. CDR3 length equals 16 residues. The germline V gene encodes CDR1 GTSNPN and CDR2 SVGIG (reference sequence). The CDR3 coding sequence is TGTGCCTGGAGTGTAAAGGTACCCCGGGATAATTCACCCCTCCACTTT. Amino acids: CAWSVKVPRDNSPLHF.

This chain uses TRBV9 with TRBJ1-4, with D possibly TRBD1 on 6 matching bases. The CDR3 consists of 15 residues. The germline CDR1 and CDR2 sequences are SGDLS and YYNGEE. V lost 3 bases and J 2 bases, leaving 11 bases between the germline ends. The CDR3 is CASSGTGTTNEKLFF. The CDR3 DNA sequence: TGTGCCAGCAGCGGTACAGGGACCACTAATGAAAAACTGTTTTTT. The full variable domain, rest sourced from reference TRBV9 and TRBJ1-4, is DSGVTQTPKHLITATGQRVTLRCSPRSGDLSVYWYQQSLDQGLQFLIQYYNGEERAKGNILERFSAQQFPDLHSELNLSSLELGDSALYFCASSGTGTTNEKLFFGSGTQLSVL.